This T cell receptor beta chain was profiled in a study of blood T cells in healthy people across ages. There are many counts of this clonotype. No antigen is known for it. Isolated per sample were at least 7 million PBMCs. General observations from the study: Per million T cells, TCR beta diversity dropped about linearly as age rose.

Combining a sample-barcoded 5' primer with a J-beta primer mix, a second PCR ran for 7 to 11 cycles. TCRdb re-derived calls from the 5' RACE reads in MiXCR, one entry per CDR3 protein. The sample lists fewer than 900,000 distinct CDR3 sequences; 30% to 45% were seen once. This receptor was identified in a young man in good health. Sequenced: blood.

The CDR3 spells CSVARGSNEQFF. CDR3 DNA: TGCAGCGTTGCGAGGGGGTCAAATGAGCAGTTCTTC. The rearrangement joins TRBV29-1 to TRBJ2-1; TRBD1 might be the D (6 bases). This CDR3 region has 12 residues. CDR1 and CDR2 from the germline V gene are SQVTM and ANQGSEA. Trimming pared 4 bases from V and 7 bases from J, leaving 11 bases between.